Given below is one TCR beta chain in context. TCRdb's copy holds only in-frame clones and misses some; the assay was immunoSEQ multiplex PCR. The sample has 330,000 or so clones, about 88% seen once. This sample is drawn from a study of blood T cell repertoires in COVID-19. At the level of the study: Sample material is recorded as cDNA or gDNA derived from T cells, B-cell-depleted T cells, or PBMCs.

The study drew participants aged about 18 to 89 years from roughly 25 US areas. Categorization into cohorts depended on clinical history that participants reported. Symptom resolution, clearance, or two negative PCRs marked the recovered donors of Cohort 3. The CDR3 loop spans 13 amino acids. V was pared by 5 bases and J by 5 bases, with 10 bases between. Germline-derived CDR1 and CDR2 are SGHVS and FQNEAQ. This clonotype was sampled from a woman aged 25 to 39 who had recovered from COVID-19. The sample taken for sequencing was PBMCs or T cells enriched from blood (not recorded which). The chain combines TRBV7-8 with TRBJ1-5; D possibly corresponds to TRBD1 (5 bases). CDR3 protein: CASSPTEDQPQHF. The CDR3 bases are TGTGCCAGCAGCCCGACAGAGGATCAGCCCCAGCATTTT.